This T cell receptor (beta chain) was recovered during a study of control samples from healthy donors and cancer patients. The germline gives CDR1 MNHEY, CDR2 SMNVEV (reference sequence). Trimming at V came to 7 bases and at J to 6 bases, leaving 17 bases not matched to a gene. CDR3 length equals 17 residues. Profiling relied on immunoSEQ multiplex PCR, and the TCRdb table lists in-frame clones only, not all of them. The sample holds approximately 210,000 clones, roughly nine tenths seen once. J is TRBJ2-2 and V is TRBV27; 7 bases are a match to TRBD2. The TCR sequence derives from a man aged 25-40 years in good health. Sample: blood. CDR3 sequence reads: CASTNGRGSWGAGELFF. Written as DNA, the CDR3 is TGTGCCAGCACCAATGGGCGGGGGTCGTGGGGGGCCGGGGAGCTGTTTTTT.